The 5 T cell receptor beta chains below come from one sample, sequenced in a study of OX40 agonist ivuxolimab in advanced cancers. Libraries were prepared through the immunoSEQ multiplex PCR assay. TCRdb took this table from immuneACCESS and kept in-frame rearrangements with V and J called. Such tables lack part of the clones; where checked against another copy, unresolved V genes explain under half of the gap, and the rest is unexplained. A total of around 65,000 clones appear in this sample, approximately 91% of them only once. The ten largest clones add up to 5% of the sample. The sample was CD4+ or CD8+ T cells sorted from blood, taken in a trial of the OX40 agonist ivuxolimab. The receptors originated from an adult with an advanced solid tumor such as melanoma, head and neck, liver or kidney cancer.

V is TRBV7-2 and J is TRBJ2-5, with 10 bases that match TRBD2. This CDR3 is built from 14 residues. V trimming: 5 bases; J trimming: 5 bases; junction bases outside the gene matches: 5. Germline assignment: CDR1 SGHTA and CDR2 FQGNSA. The CDR3: CASSTLAGVETQYF. The CDR3 DNA sequence: TGTGCCAGCAGCACCCTAGCGGGAGTTGAGACCCAGTACTTC.

V gene TRBV10-1 combines with J gene TRBJ1-1; D remains ambiguous. Germline CDR1 reads WNHNN; CDR2 reads SYGVQD (reference sequence). Trimming cost V 6 bases and J 2 bases, with 10 bases left between them. There are 13 residues in the CDR3. CDR3 amino acids: CASRMTENTEAFF. Written as DNA, the CDR3 is TGCGCCAGCAGGATGACGGAAAACACTGAAGCTTTCTTT.

This rearrangement joins TRBV9 to TRBJ2-3; no reliable D call. Germline V gene data show CDR1 as SGDLS and CDR2 as YYNGEE. The CDR3 extends over 14 amino acids. V lost 0 bases and J 0 bases, leaving 5 bases between the germline ends. The CDR3 spells CASSVGKSTDTQYF. CDR3 bases: TGTGCCAGCAGCGTAGGGAAAAGCACAGATACGCAGTATTTT.

This clone was seen more than once but under ten times. The chain joins TRBV5-1 to TRBJ1-5, with 8 bases that match TRBD1. The length of the CDR3 is 14 residues. Germline values: CDR1 SGHRS, CDR2 YFSETQ. Trimming at V came to 4 bases and at J to 6 bases, leaving 6 bases not matched to a gene. CDR3 in DNA: TGCGCCAGCAGCCCCGACAGGGGTAGTCAGCCCCAGCATTTT. Protein sequence: CASSPDRGSQPQHF.

This clone was seen only a few times. This sequence joins TRBV9 and TRBJ1-5; D is undetermined. Germline CDR1 and CDR2: SGDLS and YYNGEE. The CDR3 has 15 residues. V dropped 2 bases and J dropped 3 bases, with 12 bases sitting between them. CDR3 protein: CASSVDGQVNQPQHF. The CDR3 coding sequence is TGTGCCAGCAGCGTCGACGGGCAGGTCAATCAGCCCCAGCATTTT. Drawing the rest from reference TRBV9 and TRBJ1-5, the complete variable domain is DSGVTQTPKHLITATGQRVTLRCSPRSGDLSVYWYQQSLDQGLQFLIQYYNGEERAKGNILERFSAQQFPDLHSELNLSSLELGDSALYFCASSVDGQVNQPQHFGDGTRLSIL.